This TCR beta chain was recovered during a study of blood T cell repertoires in COVID-19. About the study: Samples of COVID-19 (acute and convalescent) were obtained from the United States, Italy and Spain.

Clones were read by immunoSEQ multiplex PCR, and TCRdb kept only the in-frame ones, dropping some. The data contain more than 150,000 clones, roughly 84% of them seen just once; the ten biggest clones take up around 10%. Per the germline V gene, CDR1 is SGHRS and CDR2 is YFSETQ. With 6 bases clipped from V and 4 bases from J, the junction kept 8 bases outside the gene matches. The length of the CDR3 is 14 residues. The sequenced sample consisted of peripheral blood. The chain joins TRBV5-1 to TRBJ2-7; 9 nucleotides align to TRBD2. This TCR was recovered from a woman at least 80 years old with acute or convalescent COVID-19. CDR3 nucleotides: TGCGCCAGCAAAAGCGGGGGGTCGATTTACGAGCAGTACTTC. Amino acids: CASKSGGSIYEQYF.